The T cell receptor (beta chain) described here comes from a study of beta chain features in type 1 diabetes. Regarding the study as a whole: In all four CD4+ subsets, TCRB CDR3 length was significantly, moderately reduced in type 1 diabetes.

The V end lost 6 bases, the J end lost 3 bases, and 20 bases lay between the germline ends. CDR3 length: 16 amino acids. Germline V gene lookup returns CDR1 ENHRY and CDR2 SYGVKD. Turning to this clone: Its antigen is currently unknown.

Since all of the isolated RNA was reverse transcribed, expressed TCRB transcripts were what got sequenced. Assay used: immunoSEQ multiplex PCR; TCRdb lists only in-frame clones, some missing. In the table there are more than 300,000 clones, less than 10% of which are singletons. The sequence came from a woman younger than 35 in good health. The chain uses TRBV10-3 and TRBJ1-2, with D possibly TRBD1 on 5 matching bases. Sequenced sample: central memory CD4+ T cells from blood. In DNA form, the CDR3 reads TGTGCCATCAGCGGATCCGGGACCACTCGGCACTATGGCTACACCTTC. Protein product: CAISGSGTTRHYGYTF.